This entry is about one TCR beta chain. The CDR3 has 15 amino acids. CDR1 is LGHDT and CDR2 is YNNKEL in the germline V gene (reference sequence). V was clipped by 4 bases and J by 8 bases; unmatched bases: 8. The data were obtained in a study of blood T cell repertoires in COVID-19. Some clones are missing from TCRdb's copy, which holds only in-frame ones; the method was immunoSEQ multiplex PCR. The sample includes about 160,000 clones, 87% seen only once; the top ten take 3% to 4.5%. J is TRBJ1-2 and V is TRBV3-1 (or the pseudogene TRBV3-2), with 12 positions matching TRBD1. The sequence was obtained from a woman aged 60-75 years who had recovered from COVID-19. The sequenced sample was peripheral blood. The CDR3 DNA follows: TGTGCCAGCAGCCCCCCGGGACAGGGGGCGCGGGGCTACACCTTC. This gives the protein CASSPPGQGARGYTF.